The 7 T cell receptor beta chains presented below share a single source sample, sequenced in a study of shared clonotypes between healthy human individuals. The table came from immunoSEQ multiplex PCR; TCRdb's copy has only in-frame clones and leaves some out. The data show about a million clones, about 80% seen once. Input material: memory CD4+ T cells sorted from blood. Noted subset: CD45RA-negative fraction. Source of these receptors: a man younger than 35 in good health.

This clone came up once. The chain employs TRBV10-3 and TRBJ2-1, with unresolved D. The V gene's germline CDR1 is ENHRY and CDR2 SYGVKD. The CDR3 is made up of 14 amino acids. Trimming took off 6 bases at V and 8 bases at J, with 17 bases between the two ends. The CDR3 nucleotides are TGTGCCATCAGCCGCTCTCCCGATACCCATGAGCAGTTCTTC. Its translation: CAISRSPDTHEQFF.

This clone has a handful of counts. This chain uses TRBV7-9 with TRBJ1-1; 7 bases align to TRBD1. Germline V gene sequence: CDR1 SEHNR, CDR2 FQNEAQ (reference sequence). The CDR3 loop spans 12 amino acids. V shed 5 bases, J shed 11 bases, and the junction held 8 bases outside the gene matches. In nucleotides, the CDR3 is TGTGCCAGCAGCATAATGACAGGGAAGGCTTTCTTT. Translation: CASSIMTGKAFF.

The chain carries TRBV5-6 and TRBJ2-6; D is possibly TRBD1 (6 bases). Looked up from germline, CDR1 is SGHDT and CDR2 is YYEEEE. The CDR3 covers 15 residues. V was pared by 4 bases and J by 4 bases, with 12 bases between. The CDR3 is CASSPPGVGANVLTF. Here the CDR3 DNA reads TGTGCCAGCAGCCCGCCAGGGGTCGGGGCCAACGTCCTGACTTTC. Combining the CDR3 with reference TRBV5-6 and TRBJ2-6 gives the whole variable domain DAGVTQSPTHLIKTRGQQVTLRCSPKSGHDTVSWYQQALGQGPQFIFQYYEEEERQRGNFPDRFSGHQFPNYSSELNVNALLLGDSALYLCASSPPGVGANVLTFGAGSRLTVL.

This clone was seen a few times. The CDR3 region has the DNA TGTGCCAGCAGTTCCCCCGTGGGGCACCAAGAGACCCAGTACTTC. It codes for CASSSPVGHQETQYF. The V and J genes are TRBV28 and TRBJ2-5; the D gene is possibly TRBD1 (5 bases). Trimming pared 4 bases from V and 0 bases from J, leaving 12 bases between. Germline CDR1 and CDR2: MDHEN and SYDVKM. This CDR3 is 15 amino acids long.

The table lists this clone with a few counts. V is TRBV5-4 and J is TRBJ2-2; D might be TRBD2 (5 bases). V lost 4 bases, J lost 3 bases, and 10 bases lay in between. Germline-derived CDR1 and CDR2 are SGHNT and YYREEE (reference sequence). This CDR3 is 14 amino acids long. The CDR3 nucleotides are TGTGCCAGCAGCAGCGGCCTGCACACCGGGGAGCTGTTTTTT. Translating gives CASSSGLHTGELFF.

The gene calls are TRBV10-3 and TRBJ2-4; 9 bases align to TRBD1. The V gene's germline CDR1 is ENHRY and CDR2 SYGVKD. The CDR3 is made up of 12 amino acids. V was clipped by 10 bases and J by 8 bases; unmatched bases: 6. CDR3 DNA: TGTGCCACTAGGACAGGGGAGGACATTCAGTACTTC. The encoded protein is CATRTGEDIQYF.

Only one count was recorded for this clone. The chain joins TRBV5-1 to TRBJ2-5; a possible D gene is TRBD2 (5 bases). V was clipped by 4 bases and J by 5 bases, with 18 bases between them. The CDR3 covers 15 residues. Per the germline V gene, CDR1 is SGHRS and CDR2 is YFSETQ. CDR3 protein: CASSPTGITGETQYF. DNA for the CDR3: TGCGCCAGCAGCCCGACCGGGATCACGGGTGAGACCCAGTACTTC.